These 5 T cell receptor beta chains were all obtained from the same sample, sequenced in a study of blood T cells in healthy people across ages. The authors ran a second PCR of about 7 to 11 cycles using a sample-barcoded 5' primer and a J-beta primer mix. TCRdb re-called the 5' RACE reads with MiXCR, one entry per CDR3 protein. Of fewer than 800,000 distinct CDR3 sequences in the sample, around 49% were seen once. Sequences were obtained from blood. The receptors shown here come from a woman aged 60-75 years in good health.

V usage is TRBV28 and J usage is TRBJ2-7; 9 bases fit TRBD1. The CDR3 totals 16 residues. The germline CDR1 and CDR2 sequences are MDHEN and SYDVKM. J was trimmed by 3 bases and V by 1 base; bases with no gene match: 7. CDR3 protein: CASSLSAYRGRYEQYF. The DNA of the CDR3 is TGTGCCAGCAGTTTATCGGCGTACAGGGGGCGCTACGAGCAGTACTTC.

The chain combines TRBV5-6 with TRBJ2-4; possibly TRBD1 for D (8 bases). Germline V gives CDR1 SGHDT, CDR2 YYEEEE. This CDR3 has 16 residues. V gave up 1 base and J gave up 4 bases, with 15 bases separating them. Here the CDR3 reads CASSLIQGGKKNIQYF. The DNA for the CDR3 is TGTGCCAGCAGCTTGATACAGGGGGGGAAGAAAAACATTCAGTACTTC.

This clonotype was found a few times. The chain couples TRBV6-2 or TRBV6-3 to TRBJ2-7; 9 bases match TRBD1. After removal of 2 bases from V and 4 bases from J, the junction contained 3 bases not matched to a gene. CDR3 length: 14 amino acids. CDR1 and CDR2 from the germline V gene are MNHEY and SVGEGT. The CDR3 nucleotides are TGTGCCAGCAGTTACGGGACAGGGAGATACGAGCAGTACTTC. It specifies CASSYGTGRYEQYF.

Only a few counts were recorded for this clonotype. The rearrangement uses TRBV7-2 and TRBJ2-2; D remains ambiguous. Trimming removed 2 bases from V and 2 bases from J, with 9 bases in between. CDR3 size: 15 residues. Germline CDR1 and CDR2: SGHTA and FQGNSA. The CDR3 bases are TGTGCCAGCAGCTTATTTTCAGCCAACACCGGGGAGCTGTTTTTT. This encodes CASSLFSANTGELFF.

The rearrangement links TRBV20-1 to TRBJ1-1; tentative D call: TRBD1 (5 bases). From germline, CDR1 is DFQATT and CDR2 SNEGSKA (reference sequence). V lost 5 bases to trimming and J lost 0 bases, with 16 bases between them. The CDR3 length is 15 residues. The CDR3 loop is CSAQGVGTVNTEAFF. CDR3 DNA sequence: TGCAGTGCTCAGGGAGTTGGGACTGTGAACACTGAAGCTTTCTTT.